These T cell receptor beta chains were read from a single sample in a study of T cells after yellow fever vaccination. TCRdb re-called the 5' RACE reads through MiXCR, storing one row per CDR3 protein. The repertoire has about 360,000 distinct CDR3 sequences, approximately 5.7% of them found once; the top ten carry approximately 16%. Specimen: PBMCs, collected 5 days after the yellow fever booster vaccination. These receptors were collected from a man younger than 40 who received the YFV17D yellow fever vaccine. Both conserved end residues are part of each CDR3. A D gene is named only where the DNA matches it firmly. Expanded clones are given a class, and other clones once, few, many or no size at all.

size	J	D	V	length	DNA	CDR3
many	TRBJ2-7	TRBD2	TRBV7-9	13	TGTGCCAGCAGCTCCGGGAGGTACTACGAGCAGTACTTC	CASSSGRYYEQYF
few	TRBJ1-2	TRBD1	TRBV10-3	14	TGTGCCATCAGAAGTCCGGGACAGAACTATGGCTACACCTTC	CAIRSPGQNYGYTF
few	TRBJ2-1	.	TRBV24-1	12	TGTGCCACCGGGGGGACGCCAAATGAGCAGTTCTTC	CATGGTPNEQFF
many	TRBJ2-7	.	TRBV7-9	13	TGTGCCAGCAGCCGTACCCCTGCCTACGAGCAGTACTTC	CASSRTPAYEQYF
.	TRBJ2-1	.	TRBV27	15	TGTGCCAGCAGTTTATCGGTATCTGGGGGCACTGAGCAGTTCTTC	CASSLSVSGGTEQFF
many	TRBJ1-2	.	TRBV11-2	14	TGTGCCAGCAGCTTAGGGGCCACAGGGTATGGCTACACCTTC	CASSLGATGYGYTF
many	TRBJ2-3	.	TRBV3-1	16	TGTGCCAGCAGCCAAGACTCGGGACGGAACACAGATACGCAGTATTTT	CASSQDSGRNTDTQYF
many	TRBJ2-5	.	TRBV5-4	15	TGTGCCAGCAGCTTGTCATCCTTGGGTTCCGAGACCCAGTACTTC	CASSLSSLGSETQYF
many	TRBJ1-2	TRBD1	TRBV29-1	12	TGCAGCGTAGGCCTACAGGGGGAAGGCTACACCTTC	CSVGLQGEGYTF
many	TRBJ2-5	TRBD2	TRBV5-1	15	TGCGCCAGCAGTCCAGCGGGAGCGCCGCAAGAGACCCAGTACTTC	CASSPAGAPQETQYF
many	TRBJ2-7	.	TRBV28	14	TGTGCCAGCAGTACCCCCATGACTATTAACGAGCAGTACTTC	CASSTPMTINEQYF
few	TRBJ1-2	.	TRBV20-1	13	TGCAGTGCTAGAGAATCGGGGACCTATGGCTACACCTTC	CSARESGTYGYTF
many	TRBJ2-3	.	TRBV7-6	11	TGTGCCAGCGGCTACACAGATACGCAGTATTTT	CASGYTDTQYF
.	TRBJ2-1	.	TRBV9	13	TGTGCCAGCAGCGTATCCCATTACAATGAGCAGTTCTTC	CASSVSHYNEQFF
few	TRBJ1-2	.	TRBV7-2	15	TGTGCCAGCAGCTTACAGGGGATACCGAACTATGGCTACACCTTC	CASSLQGIPNYGYTF
.	TRBJ1-4	.	TRBV5-4	16	TGTGCCAGCAGCTTGGGCAGGGACATGCCTAATGAAAAACTGTTTTTT	CASSLGRDMPNEKLFF
.	TRBJ2-5	TRBD2	TRBV7-2	14	TGTGCCAGCAGGAGCGGGACCCACGCAGAGACCCAGTACTTC	CASRSGTHAETQYF
.	TRBJ2-3	.	TRBV7-9	16	TGTGCCAGCAGCTTAGTCTGGGTGGGCAACACAGATACGCAGTATTTT	CASSLVWVGNTDTQYF
.	TRBJ1-5	.	TRBV18	13	TGTGCCAGCTCACCTATGACAGACCAGCCCCAGCATTTT	CASSPMTDQPQHF
many	TRBJ2-7	.	TRBV9	11	TGTGCCAGCAGGGGGACGGGAGAGCAGTACTTC	CASRGTGEQYF
.	TRBJ2-7	TRBD2	TRBV20-1	16	TGCAGTGCTAGAGATCCTACGGGAGGGCCAAAAAACGAGCAGTACTTC	CSARDPTGGPKNEQYF
.	TRBJ2-1	.	TRBV7-2	13	TGTGCCAGCAGCTTCGTCGCTCCGGGTGAGCAGTTCTTC	CASSFVAPGEQFF
many	TRBJ2-2	TRBD2	TRBV7-2	16	TGTGCCAGCAGCACCCAAGCGGGAGCCAACACCGGGGAGCTGTTTTTT	CASSTQAGANTGELFF
.	TRBJ1-2	TRBD1	TRBV5-6	14	TGTGCCAGCAGCATGACAGGGATTAACTATGGCTACACCTTC	CASSMTGINYGYTF
.	TRBJ2-4	.	TRBV4-3	15	TGCGCCAGCAGCCAAGTGTGGGGACGCAGCGACATTCAGTACTTC	CASSQVWGRSDIQYF
.	TRBJ1-4	.	TRBV27	16	TGTGCCAGCAGCCGTAGACAATCTGCAACTAATGAAAAACTGTTTTTT	CASSRRQSATNEKLFF
many	TRBJ2-5	.	TRBV29-1	12	TGCAGCGTTGATAGGTTCCAAGAGACCCAGTACTTC	CSVDRFQETQYF
.	TRBJ2-1	.	TRBV7-2	17	TGTGCCAGCAGCTTAGGTAGGACCCGCCGAGCCTACAATGAGCAGTTCTTC	CASSLGRTRRAYNEQFF
many	TRBJ2-3	.	TRBV7-2	11	TGTGCCAGCAGCTGGGTGGATACGCAGTATTTT	CASSWVDTQYF
.	TRBJ2-7	TRBD2	TRBV5-1	14	TGCGCCAGCAGCCATGGACTAGCCGAGTACGAGCAGTACTTC	CASSHGLAEYEQYF
.	TRBJ2-7	.	TRBV29-1	17	TGCAGCGTTGGGTTCGGTGCGGCTTTCAATTCCGTGGACGAGCAGTACTTC	CSVGFGAAFNSVDEQYF
.	TRBJ2-1	.	TRBV12-3/TRBV12-4	15	TGTGCCAGCAGTTTTAAGGCGGGCCTACTCCGCCCTCAGTTCTTC	CASSFKAGLLRPQFF
few	TRBJ2-7	.	TRBV6-2/TRBV6-3	12	TGTGCCAGCAGCGTCAGGGAATACGAGCAGTACTTC	CASSVREYEQYF
many	TRBJ2-1	TRBD2	TRBV5-1	15	TGCGCCAGCAGGCCCGAGGCGGGAGGGTACAATGAGCAGTTCTTC	CASRPEAGGYNEQFF
many	TRBJ2-1	TRBD2	TRBV6-1	15	TGTGCCAGCAGCCAGGGGACTAGCGGGAGTAATGAGCAGTTCTTC	CASSQGTSGSNEQFF
many	TRBJ2-3	TRBD2	TRBV5-6	15	TGTGCCAGCAGCTCGACTAGCGGGGACACAGATACGCAGTATTTT	CASSSTSGDTDTQYF
few	TRBJ2-6	.	TRBV29-1	15	TGCAGCGTTGGGGGCGGCTACTCTGGGGCCAACGTCCTGACTTTC	CSVGGGYSGANVLTF
many	TRBJ1-2	TRBD1	TRBV20-1	14	TGCAGTGCTGACTGGACAGGGGGTGGTCATGGCTACACCTTC	CSADWTGGGHGYTF
few	TRBJ1-6	.	TRBV3-1	11	TGTGCCACAAGCACTATTTCACCCCTCCACTTT	CATSTISPLHF
many	TRBJ2-5	TRBD2	TRBV18	15	TGTGCCAGCTCACCAAGGGGCCTAGCGGGAGAGACCCAGTACTTC	CASSPRGLAGETQYF
.	TRBJ2-1	.	TRBV10-3	13	TGTGCCATCAGCTCGGAGCGGAGCGATGAGCAGTTCTTC	CAISSERSDEQFF
.	TRBJ2-6	TRBD1	TRBV11-2	18	TGTGCCAGCAGAACCAGACAGGGTGGTATCTCTGGGGCCAACGTCCTGACTTTC	CASRTRQGGISGANVLTF